This TCR beta chain was captured in a study of esophageal squamous cell carcinoma under preoperative chemotherapy. Study overall: Both tumor-infiltrating lymphocytes and peripheral blood T cells had their TCR repertoires profiled.

Concerning this clonotype: Antigen unknown. The junction does not match germline at one end; this may be a read error.

Germline V lookup: CDR1 SGHVS, CDR2 FQNEAQ. The CDR3 consists of 15 residues. The study, taken as a whole, reports: Abundant clones tended to shrink rather than expand after paclitaxel-nedaplatin.

TCRdb reanalysed the PCR reads using MiXCR and keeps one entry per CDR3 protein. The table lists roughly 15,000 distinct CDR3 sequences, 40% to 55% of them singletons, with over 25% in the top ten. Time point indicated: before preoperative PTX-NDP chemotherapy. The rearrangement joins TRBV7-8 to TRBJ2-4; TRBD1 matches 10 bases. The specimen was obtained from a patient given preoperative chemotherapy. The TCR was taken from a human donor with esophageal squamous cell carcinoma. The donor label of this sample is uncertain. CDR3 protein: CGSIPGTGASDTQYF. The CDR3 nucleotides are TGTGGCAGCATCCCAGGGACAGGGGCCAGCGACACGCAGTATTTC.